This T cell receptor beta chain originates from a study of regulatory T cells in long-lasting Graves disease. Study-level findings and limits: Persistent disease was characterized by preferential usage of TRBV28, TRBJ1-2 and TRBJ2-5.

Time point reported: persistent/refractory GD, antithyroid drugs over 5 years with positive TRAb. There was RNA extracted from PBMCs, and the TCR library was made from it. The CDR3 spans 14 residues. Trimming shortened V by 3 bases and J by 2 bases, and 14 bases separated the two germline ends. Germline values: CDR1 DFQATT, CDR2 SNEGSKA (reference sequence). CDR3-region Arm-PCR and iRepertoire HTBI primers produced the TCR beta libraries. TCRdb called the multiplex PCR reads again in MiXCR, with one record for every CDR3 protein. The table shows around 300,000 distinct CDR3 sequences, with 22% occurring only once. The sample holds a few counts of this clonotype. Its target is not known.

The J gene is TRBJ2-7, the V gene TRBV20-1; D possibly corresponds to TRBD2 (6 bases). Sequenced material: peripheral blood mononuclear cells (PBMCs), taken when the disease was refractory, from a patient treated with antithyroid drugs. The TCR was taken from a female donor with Graves disease. This CDR3 reads CSARFGSTPYEQYF. The CDR3 nucleotides are TGCAGTGCTAGGTTCGGGAGTACCCCCTACGAGCAGTACTTC.